This paragraph reports one TCR beta chain. Its cognate antigen is unknown. Being one base from a much bigger clone, this may be a read error. J was trimmed by 8 bases and V by 8 bases; bases with no gene match: 13. Germline CDR1 and CDR2: DFQATT and SNEGSKA (reference sequence). The CDR3 runs 13 residues. This sample is drawn from a study of neurological immune-mediated disorders. Regarding the study as a whole: Grouping of repertoires by phylogeny put those of 18 of 34 multiple sclerosis patients into a single related-CDR3 cluster, a possible signature. The study found no CDR3 amino acid sequences shared by expanded clones across subjects, suggesting private repertoires in all groups. Whereas HTLV-1-associated myelopathy showed the most TCR clonal expansion, multiple sclerosis showed the least, with levels below those of healthy controls.

By 5'RACE with 10-nucleotide random UMIs, the cDNA was made. One entry per CDR3 protein results from TCRdb running MiXCR on the 5' RACE reads. The profile shows roughly 75,000 distinct CDR3 sequences, 2% to 3% of them singletons. The origin of this receptor is a woman aged 30 to 39 with multiple sclerosis. This rearrangement joins TRBV20-1 to TRBJ1-2; TRBD1 matches 8 bases. The sequencing input was PBMCs. The DNA of the CDR3 is TGCAGTACCGCGGGACAGGCCGCCAGCGGCTACACCTTC. This sequence encodes CSTAGQAASGYTF.